The clone carrying this T cell receptor beta chain has a handful of counts. What it binds is unknown. Data came from immunoSEQ multiplex PCR; TCRdb stores just in-frame clones and leaves some out. The repertoire holds about 34,000 clones, approximately 80% seen once, with roughly 3.5% in the top ten. TCRs were sequenced from a few patients responding to pembrolizumab. The sample is drawn from a study of PD-1 blockade in mismatch repair-deficient tumors. Study context: Patients had roughly twelve mismatch repair-deficient cancer types, all previously treated and progressing. The study's findings and limits: Tumor-resident clones, often absent from pretreatment blood, expanded after pembrolizumab and then contracted.

Losses at the gene ends were 4 bases for V and 6 bases for J; bases not matched to a gene: 6. Germline V gene lookup returns CDR1 SQVTM and CDR2 ANQGSEA. The CDR3 contains 12 residues. The rearrangement links TRBV29-1 to TRBJ2-7, with 7 positions matching TRBD2. This TCR was recovered from an adult with mismatch repair-deficient cancer. The sample in question was PBMCs, obtained approximately 6 weeks after starting pembrolizumab. The CDR3 region is CSVGLPGGEQYF. DNA for the CDR3: TGCAGCGTTGGTCTCCCGGGAGGCGAGCAGTACTTC.